The rows below give T cell receptor beta chains drawn from one sample of a study of T cell changes during pregnancy in multiple sclerosis. This table comes from immunoSEQ multiplex PCR, and its TCRdb copy is limited to in-frame clones, with some not included. The table shows more than 75,000 clones, with 90% to 95% occurring only once. The source was peripheral blood, collected in the first trimester of pregnancy. Receptor source: a female donor with multiple sclerosis, enrolled in a pregnancy study. The CDR3 runs from the conserved cysteine through the conserved F or W. The order of the fields is V gene, D gene, J gene, clone size, CDR3 DNA, CDR3 protein. The D gene is left open where the match is weak. The size field is filled for only some rows; it gives once, few, many or a size class.

>TRBV5-1|TRBD1|TRBJ1-2|once
TGCGCCAGCAGCGTAGGACAGGCCTATGGCTACACCTTC
CASSVGQAYGYTF
>TRBV30|-|TRBJ2-3|-
TGTGCCTGGAGACAACCTCCTAGTCCCACGCAGTATTTT
CAWRQPPSPTQYF
>TRBV28|TRBD1|TRBJ1-1|-
TGTGCCAGCAGTTTCCGGGACAGGGGTCAGAACACTGAAGCTTTCTTT
CASSFRDRGQNTEAFF
>TRBV6-1|TRBD1|TRBJ1-1|-
TGTGCCAGCAGCGGTCAAACAGGGGTTAGGGCTGAAGCTTTCTTT
CASSGQTGVRAEAFF
>TRBV19|-|TRBJ1-5|-
TGTGCCAGTAACCCATGGGGGGAGGGCAATCAGCCCCAGCATTTT
CASNPWGEGNQPQHF
>TRBV2|TRBD2|TRBJ2-7|-
TGTGCCAGCGTGAGGGAGGCGGGGGTTCCCTCCTACGAGCAGTACTTC
CASVREAGVPSYEQYF
>TRBV7-9|-|TRBJ1-1|-
TGTGCCAGCAGCTTAATGAGGCTTGAAGCTTTCTTT
CASSLMRLEAFF
>TRBV15|-|TRBJ2-3|-
TGTGCCACCAGCAGAGATCTGGCGGGACGTACAGATACGCAGTATTTT
CATSRDLAGRTDTQYF
>TRBV28|-|TRBJ1-1|once
TGTGCCAGCAGTTTATGGGAGACTCCGACCTTGAACACTGAAGCTTTCTTT
CASSLWETPTLNTEAFF
>TRBV11-1|TRBD1|TRBJ1-2|-
TGTGCCAGCAGCTACAGACAGGGGGACTGGCATGGCTACACCTTC
CASSYRQGDWHGYTF
>TRBV6-5|TRBD1|TRBJ2-1|-
TGTGCCAGCAGACTCCGGGACAGGGTATTCTTC
CASRLRDRVFF
>TRBV21-1|-|TRBJ2-1|-
TGTGCCAGCAGCAGAGGGAATGAGCAGTTCTTC
CASSRGNEQFF
>TRBV4-3|TRBD1|TRBJ1-5|-
TGCGCCAGCAGCCAGGATGCGGGACAGGGAAATCAGCCCCAGCATTTT
CASSQDAGQGNQPQHF
>TRBV2|-|TRBJ1-2|few
TGTGCCAGCAGTCCGAGACAGATTCCCTATGGCTACACCTTC
CASSPRQIPYGYTF
>TRBV6-1|-|TRBJ1-2|-
TGTGCCAGCAGTATATCACAGGGTTCCGGGTATGGCTACACCTTC
CASSISQGSGYGYTF
>TRBV6-6|-|TRBJ2-7|-
TGTGCCAGCAGAACCGGGGCACTAGCTTCCTACGAGCAGTACTTC
CASRTGALASYEQYF
>TRBV21-1|-|TRBJ2-1|-
TGTGCCAGCAGCAAATGGAGGGGTAGGGGGGGGACCTTTTCCTACAATGAGCAGTTCTTC
CASSKWRGRGGTFSYNEQFF
>TRBV5-1|TRBD2|TRBJ2-2|-
TGCGCCAGCACCCCCAGGGCTAGCGGGGCTCGCTGGAGGCCCGGGGAGCTGTTTTTT
CASTPRASGARWRPGELFF
>TRBV19|TRBD2|TRBJ2-2|-
TGTGCCAGTAGACGGACTAGCGGGGGATACACCGGGGAGCTGTTTTTT
CASRRTSGGYTGELFF
>TRBV19|-|TRBJ1-5|-
TGTGCCAGTAGTATAGGGGGGAGGCAGCCCCAGCATTTT
CASSIGGRQPQHF
>TRBV6-5|-|TRBJ2-2|-
TGTGCCAGCAGTTACTCGCAGCGGCCCCACACCGGGGAGCTGTTTTTT
CASSYSQRPHTGELFF
>TRBV10-3|TRBD1|TRBJ2-7|once
TGTGCCATCAGTGAGTCTGGACAGGGGGCCTACGAGCAGTACTTC
CAISESGQGAYEQYF
>TRBV10-3|-|TRBJ2-1|-
TGTGCCATCAGCGATTCCTCGGGACTGGTCTTGAATGAGCAGTTCTTC
CAISDSSGLVLNEQFF
>TRBV5-5|-|TRBJ1-4|once
TGTGCCAGCAGCGTGCGACAGCGAAATGAAAAACTGTTTTTT
CASSVRQRNEKLFF
>TRBV28|TRBD2|TRBJ2-7|once
TGTGCCAGCAGTCTCTTAGGGCAGCGGGAACACTACGAGCAGTACTTC
CASSLLGQREHYEQYF
>TRBV5-4|-|TRBJ1-1|-
TGTGCCAGCAGCCCCGAGGGCAGTCTTGAAGCTTTCTTT
CASSPEGSLEAFF
>TRBV7-3|-|TRBJ2-2|once
TGTGCCAGCAGCCCCCGTCCCCCTAGCCCGAACGCCGGGGAGCTGTTTTTT
CASSPRPPSPNAGELFF
>TRBV7-6|TRBD2|TRBJ2-1|-
TGTGCCAGCAGCCTAGGACTAGCGGGAGGGCCCGTTGAGCAGTTCTTC
CASSLGLAGGPVEQFF
>TRBV29-1|TRBD2|TRBJ2-1|-
TGCAGCGTTAGATCGTTATGGACTAGCGGTTCTTCCTACAATGAGCAGTTCTTC
CSVRSLWTSGSSYNEQFF
>TRBV28|-|TRBJ1-1|once
TGTGCCAGCACCCTCCGGAACACTGAAGCTTTCTTT
CASTLRNTEAFF
>TRBV5-1|TRBD2|TRBJ2-1|once
TGCGCCAGCAGCAAACTAGCGGGAGTTCCTTACAATGAGCAGTTCTTC
CASSKLAGVPYNEQFF
>TRBV19|-|TRBJ1-5|-
TGTGCCAGTACCTCAGGGACTTTTGGTCAGCCCCAGCATTTT
CASTSGTFGQPQHF
>TRBV10-3|-|TRBJ2-6|-
TGTGCCATCAAACCTGACAGGAGCTCTGGGGCCAACGTCCTGACTTTC
CAIKPDRSSGANVLTF